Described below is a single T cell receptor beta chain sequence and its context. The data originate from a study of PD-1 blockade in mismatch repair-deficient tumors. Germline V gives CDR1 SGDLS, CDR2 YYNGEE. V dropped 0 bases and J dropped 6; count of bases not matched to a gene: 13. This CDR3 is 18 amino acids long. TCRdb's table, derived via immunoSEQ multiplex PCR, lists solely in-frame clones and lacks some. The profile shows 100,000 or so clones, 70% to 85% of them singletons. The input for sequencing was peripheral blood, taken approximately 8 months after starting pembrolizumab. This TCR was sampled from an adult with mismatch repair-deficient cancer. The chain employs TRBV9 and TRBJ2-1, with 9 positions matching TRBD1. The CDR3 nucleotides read TGTGCCAGCAGCGTAGCCATGGTTGACAGGGGGTCTGGCAATGAGCAGTTCTTC. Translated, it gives CASSVAMVDRGSGNEQFF.